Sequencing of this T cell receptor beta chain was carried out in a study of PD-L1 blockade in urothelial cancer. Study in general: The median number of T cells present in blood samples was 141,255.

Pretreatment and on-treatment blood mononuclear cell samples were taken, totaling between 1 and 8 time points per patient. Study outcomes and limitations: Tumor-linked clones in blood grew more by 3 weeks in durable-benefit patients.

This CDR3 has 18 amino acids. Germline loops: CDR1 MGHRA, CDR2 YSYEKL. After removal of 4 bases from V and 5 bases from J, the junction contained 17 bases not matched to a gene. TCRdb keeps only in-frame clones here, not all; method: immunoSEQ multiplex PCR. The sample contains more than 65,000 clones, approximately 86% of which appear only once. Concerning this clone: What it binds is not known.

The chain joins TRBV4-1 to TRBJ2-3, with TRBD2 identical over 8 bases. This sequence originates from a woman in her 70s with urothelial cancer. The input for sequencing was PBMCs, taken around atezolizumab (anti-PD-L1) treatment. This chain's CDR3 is CASSPGWRRAGEVDTQYF. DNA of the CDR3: TGCGCCAGCAGCCCTGGGTGGAGACGAGCGGGAGAGGTAGATACGCAGTATTTT.